These 16 T cell receptor beta chains originate from one sample sequenced in a study of cytomegalovirus exposure and HLA in healthy donors. The PCR was carried out with 60 Vbeta primers and 13 Jbeta primers. Some clones are missing from TCRdb's copy, which holds only in-frame ones; the method was immunoSEQ multiplex PCR. The sample has approximately 110,000 clones; the top ten hold 0.9% to 1.2%. Sequenced input: PBMCs. The source is a man aged 18 to 30 in good health and CMV-seronegative.

The genes are TRBV5-1 and TRBJ1-1; 7 bases align to TRBD1. Germline-derived CDR1 and CDR2 are SGHRS and YFSETQ. J was trimmed by 0 bases and V by 5 bases; bases with no gene match: 10. The CDR3 runs 16 residues. DNA for the CDR3: TGCGCCAGCAGACACACAGGGGACATCTTGAACACTGAAGCTTTCTTT. Translation gives CASRHTGDILNTEAFF. Full variable domain (rest looked up from reference TRBV5-1 and TRBJ1-1): KAGVTQTPRYLIKTRGQQVTLSCSPISGHRSVSWYQQTPGQGLQFLFEYFSETQRNKGNFPGRFSGRQFSNSRSEMNVSTLELGDSALYLCASRHTGDILNTEAFFGQGTRLTVV.

The chain employs TRBV5-1 and TRBJ2-1, with TRBD2 identical over 8 bases. Germline trimming cut 0 bases from V and 5 bases from J; bases unmatched to any gene: 13. CDR3 length equals 18 residues. The germline CDR1 and CDR2 sequences are SGHRS and YFSETQ. The CDR3 sequence: CASSLVFSGKPRDNEQFF. CDR3 in DNA: TGCGCCAGCAGCTTGGTGTTTAGCGGGAAGCCAAGGGACAATGAGCAGTTCTTC.

The V gene is TRBV5-1, the J gene TRBJ1-4; 7 nucleotides agree with TRBD1. Trimming at V came to 0 bases and at J to 3 bases, leaving 5 bases not matched to a gene. This CDR3 contains 16 residues. The germline CDR1 and CDR2 sequences are SGHRS and YFSETQ. Here the CDR3 DNA reads TGCGCCAGCAGCTTGGGTAACAGGGGATCTAATGAAAAACTGTTTTTT. It codes for CASSLGNRGSNEKLFF.

V and J are TRBV10-1 and TRBJ2-5; TRBD2 aligns across 7 bases. Germline CDR1 reads WNHNN; CDR2 reads SYGVQD (reference sequence). J gave up 4 bases and V 2 bases, and 7 bases lay outside the gene matches. The CDR3 consists of 15 residues. Here the CDR3 reads CASSEVASGAETQYF. In DNA, the CDR3 is TGCGCCAGCAGTGAGGTGGCTAGCGGTGCAGAGACCCAGTACTTC.

The V call is TRBV4-2, the J call TRBJ2-3; D might be TRBD2 (6 bases). CDR1 and CDR2 (germline): LGHNA, YNFKEQ. The V and J ends lost 1 base and 3 bases respectively, with 11 bases between them. The CDR3 length is 15 residues. CDR3 sequence: CASSQVAGSTDTQYF. The CDR3 nucleotides are TGTGCCAGCAGCCAAGTGGCGGGGAGTACAGATACGCAGTATTTT.

The chain carries TRBV10-3 and TRBJ2-1, with 15 bases aligning to TRBD2. Germline V gene lookup returns CDR1 ENHRY and CDR2 SYGVKD. Germline trimming cut 6 bases from V and 5 bases from J; bases unmatched to any gene: 2. The CDR3 loop spans 15 amino acids. CDR3 sequence: CAISRTSGGDNEQFF. In DNA form, the CDR3 reads TGTGCCATCAGCCGGACTAGCGGGGGGGACAATGAGCAGTTCTTC.

This sequence joins TRBV15 and TRBJ1-1; D perhaps matches TRBD1 (6 bases). Trimming stripped 1 base from V and 8 bases from J, with 11 bases between. CDR1 LNHNV and CDR2 YYDKDF come from the germline V gene (reference sequence). The CDR3 covers 13 residues. The CDR3 region is CATSRGQVSEAFF. The DNA for the CDR3 is TGTGCCACCAGCAGAGGACAGGTATCAGAAGCTTTCTTT.

The chain has TRBV6-4 and TRBJ1-5; TRBD1 aligns across 9 bases. CDR1 is MRHNA and CDR2 is SNTAGT in the germline V gene. The CDR3 runs 17 residues. V trimming: 6 bases; J trimming: 1 base; junction bases outside the gene matches: 10. The CDR3, as DNA: TGTGCCAGCAGCTGCCCGGGACAGGGTGGGAGCAATCAGCCCCAGCATTTT. This encodes CASSCPGQGGSNQPQHF.

The rearrangement joins TRBV19 to TRBJ2-6; D possibly corresponds to TRBD1 (5 bases). CDR1 is LNHDA, CDR2 SQIVND, per germline (reference sequence). V lost 0 bases to trimming and J lost 1 base, with 13 bases between them. The CDR3 is 18 amino acids. In DNA form, the CDR3 reads TGTGCCAGTAGTATAGATCAAAGGGGTCTGTCTGGGGCCAACGTCCTGACTTTC. It codes for CASSIDQRGLSGANVLTF.

The chain employs TRBV28 and TRBJ2-2; perhaps TRBD2 as D (6 bases). The V and J ends lost 7 bases and 3 bases respectively, with 15 bases between them. There are 15 residues in the CDR3. Germline CDR1 reads MDHEN; CDR2 reads SYDVKM. The CDR3 bases are TGTGCCAGCAACGTGGGAGGTGATGACACCGGGGAGCTGTTTTTT. This encodes CASNVGGDDTGELFF.

V gene TRBV5-4 combines with J gene TRBJ1-2; TRBD1 matches at 7 bases. From germline, CDR1 is SGHNT and CDR2 YYREEE (reference sequence). Trimming took 0 bases from V and 4 from J; bases not matched to a gene: 3. This CDR3 spans 14 amino acids. CDR3 sequence reads: CASSLVGTVYGYTF. The CDR3 DNA is TGTGCCAGCAGCTTGGTAGGGACAGTCTATGGCTACACCTTC.

This chain uses TRBV2 with TRBJ1-1, with 7 bases that match TRBD1. The V gene end was trimmed by 8 bases and the J gene end by 5 bases; junction bases not matched to a gene: 23. CDR3 length equals 18 residues. Germline V lookup: CDR1 SNHLY, CDR2 FYNNEI. CDR3 region: CASWETGSIGRRRTEAFF. CDR3 nucleotide sequence: TGTGCCAGCTGGGAGACAGGGTCTATAGGGAGACGACGGACTGAAGCTTTCTTT.

The rearrangement uses TRBV29-1 and TRBJ2-3; perhaps TRBD1 as D (5 bases). The V gene's germline CDR1 is SQVTM and CDR2 ANQGSEA. The length of the CDR3 is 12 residues. V was pared by 3 bases and J by 4 bases, with 8 bases between. Written as DNA, the CDR3 is TGCAGCGTTGACAGGGTGTCAGATACGCAGTATTTT. Translated: CSVDRVSDTQYF.

The chain is built from TRBV5-4 and TRBJ2-4; 7 bases match TRBD2. Germline CDR1 reads SGHNT; CDR2 reads YYREEE (reference sequence). J lost 1 base, V lost 2 bases, and 15 bases had no gene match. This CDR3 is built from 19 residues. DNA of the CDR3: TGTGCCAGCAGCTTCGATGGCGGGAGCACCGGCCGGGCCAAAAACATTCAGTACTTC. Translating gives CASSFDGGSTGRAKNIQYF.

The chain uses TRBV27 and TRBJ1-2; D is ambiguous. This CDR3 comprises 14 residues. V was pared by 2 bases and J by 8 bases, with 15 bases between. Germline assignment: CDR1 MNHEY and CDR2 SMNVEV (reference sequence). The CDR3: CASSLNYQLSGYTF. CDR3 in DNA: TGTGCCAGCAGTTTAAACTACCAGCTCTCCGGCTACACCTTC.

On this clone itself: Sequence at one end of the junction differs from germline and may be a read error. CDR3 DNA: TGTGCTAGCAGCTTAGAAAGGGGGCTGGGGACCCAGTACTTC. Protein sequence: CASSLERGLGTQYF. V gene TRBV7-7 combines with J gene TRBJ2-5; the match to TRBD1 covers 7 bases. CDR1 is SSHAT, CDR2 FNYEAQ, per germline (reference sequence). The CDR3 has 14 residues.